This T cell receptor (beta chain) was sequenced for a study of blood T cells in healthy people across ages. Between the trimmed V and J ends, which lost 1 base and 0 bases, there was a span of 10 bases. CDR1 and CDR2 from the germline V gene are KGHSH and LQKENI. CDR3 length: 15 amino acids. Then a second PCR, running roughly 6 to 12 cycles, was carried out with a sample-barcoded 5' primer and a J-beta primer mix. TCRdb reanalysed the 5' RACE reads using MiXCR and keeps one entry per CDR3 protein. The table has 710,000 or so distinct CDR3 sequences, 22% seen once. The V call is TRBV18, the J call TRBJ2-7; D is undetermined. This TCR derives from a man between 70 and 80 years old in good health. The sample taken for sequencing was blood. CDR3 sequence reads: CASSPQGGSSYEQYF. CDR3 coding DNA: TGTGCCAGCTCACCACAGGGTGGAAGCTCCTACGAGCAGTACTTC.